This T cell receptor (beta chain) appears in the sequencing data of a study of cytomegalovirus exposure and HLA in healthy donors. Whole-study findings and limits: A later analysis linked a missense DCLRE1C variant to TCR beta V- and J-gene trimming. CMV serostatus was the sole immune exposure data available.

As to this clone: Its target is not known.

V was pared by 0 bases and J by 10 bases, with 8 bases of the junction left unmatched. The CDR3 has 16 amino acids. CDR1 and CDR2 (germline): LGHNA, YNFKEQ. In the PCR, 60 Vbeta and 13 Jbeta primers were used. Assay used: immunoSEQ multiplex PCR; TCRdb lists only in-frame clones, some missing. Among about 110,000 clones listed, around 75% were seen once. When sampled, the donors appeared nominally healthy, though they likely had unrecorded immune exposures. The rearrangement joins TRBV4-2 to TRBJ1-6, with TRBD1 matching over 8 bases. Sample: PBMCs. The clonotype comes from a man between 35 and 55 years old in good health and CMV-seronegative. CDR3 DNA sequence: TGTGCCAGCAGCCAAGATCCACCAGGGGGCCGGTCACCCCTCCACTTT. It is translated as CASSQDPPGGRSPLHF.